This T cell receptor (beta chain) was obtained from a study of T cell responses to AZD1222 COVID-19 vaccine (dated by TCRdb to about 2021). Study-level background: A total of 233 trial participants underwent TCR sequencing, of whom approximately 200 had received two doses of AZD1222 and 26 had received two doses of the MenACWY control vaccine. Trial participants were enrolled by age into 18-55, 56-69 and 70-plus year subgroups, with approximately 160, 26 and 62 TCR-sequenced participants respectively.

A remark on this clone: Its cognate antigen has yet to be identified. No much larger clonotype is one base removed from it; base qualities were not supplied.

Per the publication, the time point label means: about 28 days (+/-7) after the second vaccine dose. AZD1222 recipients with second doses at about 4 weeks or about 12 weeks were pooled, because spike-specific TCR depth and breadth did not differ between schedules. Vaccinee samples were obtained from the UK trials COV001 and COV002, which included a single-blind randomized controlled phase 2/3 trial of AZD1222 (ChAdOx1 nCoV-19) in healthy adults. Trial participant PBMC samples were collected at day 0 and day 28 after the second dose for TCRbeta chain sequencing. CDR1 is given as PRHDT and CDR2 as FYEKMQ, both from the germline V gene (reference sequence). From cysteine to phenylalanine, the CDR3 is 14 amino acids long. Only the CDR3 DNA is retained, 42 bases long and in frame from the first base. V is shortened by 5 bases, J by 1 base, and the region joining them spans 10 bases. The CDR3 regions of human TCRbeta chains were subjected to immunosequencing. As for the original processing: Repertoire TCRs were matched against a reference library of SARS-CoV-2-specific TCRs generated with the MIRA antigen-specificity platform. Breadth was defined as the fraction of unique TCRs that were SARS-CoV-2-associated, and depth was defined as the fraction of total T cells that were SARS-CoV-2-associated. Using the MIRA data, each spike-specific TCR was assigned both to the spike region to which the TCR was reactive and to a CD4 or CD8 class. Log10-transformed breadth and depth values were compared by one-way ANOVA with Sidak's multiple comparisons tests. Entries here come from immuneACCESS through TCRdb and include only in-frame sequences with V and J called. Some clones fail to appear in such tables; in the studies checked, an unresolved V gene covers under half of the shortfall, and the cause of the remainder is unknown. V, J and clone size are those of that table, while D and trimming were read from the DNA. The sample has some 99,000 clones on record, about 89% of them singletons. The ten top clones hold roughly 4.4% of the sample.

The paper's findings and limits, for the study overall: A significant rise in spike-specific TCR breadth and depth was observed after two AZD1222 doses relative to day 0 and relative to MenACWY recipients. CD4 TCRs associated with the vaccine covered the entire spike protein, and the dominant responses were in regions 160-218 and 743-854. The 56-69-year group was small, and its depth increase did not reach significance, likely because of low power. Only five to seven AZD1222 recipients were SARS-CoV-2 seropositive at baseline, limiting conclusions about previously exposed vaccinees. Because no day 14 peak-response samples were available, repertoires were characterized only after the peak T cell response. Nearly half of unique spike-specific TCRs reportedly recognized epitopes outside regions mutated in the B.1.351 and B.1.1.7 variants. Participants were mostly white British and included more females than males, and it was suggested by the authors that clonal diversity may have been underestimated.

The rearranged segments are TRBV13 and TRBJ2-3; TRBD1 might be the D gene, on 7 matching bases. Sequences were derived from peripheral blood, sampled 28 days after the second AZD1222 dose. This clonotype was obtained from an adult who received the AZD1222 COVID-19 vaccine. At the DNA level, the sequence is TGTGCCAGCAGCACCAGGGGGGGCACAGATACGCAGTATTTT. Translated, this is CASSTRGGTDTQYF.